These 19 T cell receptor beta chains were sequenced from one sample in a study of neurological immune-mediated disorders. TCRdb re-called the 5' RACE reads through MiXCR, storing one row per CDR3 protein. The table lists under 80,000 distinct CDR3 sequences, less than 5.5% of them singletons. Sample: PBMCs. The receptors originated from a woman between 25 and 40 years old with multiple sclerosis.

The sample holds many counts of this clonotype. The rearrangement links TRBV20-1 to TRBJ1-4; D is uncertain. Between the trimmed V and J ends, which lost 2 bases and 8 bases, there was a span of 15 bases. This CDR3 has 14 residues. Germline V CDR1 and CDR2: DFQATT, SNEGSKA (reference sequence). The CDR3 region is CSARIRQSAEKLFF. In DNA form, the CDR3 reads TGCAGTGCTAGAATTAGGCAATCCGCAGAAAAACTGTTTTTT.

In this sample, this clonotype turned up many times. CDR3 sequence reads: CASSALTSSTDTQYF. DNA of the CDR3: TGTGCCAGCAGCGCGCTCACTAGCAGCACAGATACGCAGTATTTT. The V call is TRBV4-2, the J call TRBJ2-3, with D possibly matching TRBD2 (6 bases). Trimming stripped 5 bases from V and 0 bases from J, with 12 bases between. Looked up from germline, CDR1 is LGHNA and CDR2 is YNFKEQ. CDR3 length: 15 residues.

This clonotype has ten or more counts. CDR3 residues: CASRDLGGNTEAFF. The CDR3 DNA reads TGCGCCAGCAGGGATCTAGGGGGGAACACTGAAGCTTTCTTT. The chain joins TRBV5-1 to TRBJ1-1; D is perhaps TRBD1 (6 bases). V was pared by 5 bases and J by 1 base, with 12 bases between. The V gene's germline CDR1 is SGHRS and CDR2 YFSETQ. The CDR3 consists of 14 residues.

Many counts were recorded for this clonotype. The J gene is TRBJ1-4, the V gene TRBV15; 10 bases are shared with TRBD1. Unmatched junction bases numbered 5, after V lost 1 base and J lost 6 bases. Germline assignment: CDR1 LNHNV and CDR2 YYDKDF (reference sequence). This CDR3 contains 16 residues. The CDR3 nucleotides read TGTGCCACCAGCAGAGCCTCCGGGACAGGGGATGAAAAACTGTTTTTT. Translating it yields CATSRASGTGDEKLFF.

This clonotype was detected ten times or more. At one boundary the junction diverges from the germline segment, which might be a read error. This chain joins TRBV9 and TRBJ1-6, with no clear D. Germline CDR1 is SGDLS and CDR2 is YYNGEE. This CDR3 has 13 residues. The CDR3 coding sequence is TGTGCCAGCCGGACGGACGATAATTCACCCCTCAACTTT. This encodes CASRTDDNSPLNF.

This clonotype was counted ten times or more. The chain recombines TRBV5-5 with TRBJ1-5; a possible D gene is TRBD1 (5 bases). The CDR3 has 12 residues. V was trimmed by 3 bases and J by 6 bases, leaving 7 bases between them. Germline V gives CDR1 SGHKS, CDR2 YYEKEE (reference sequence). The CDR3 loop is CASSSQGQPQHF. The DNA for the CDR3 is TGTGCCAGCAGCTCGCAGGGTCAGCCCCAGCATTTT.

In this sample, this clonotype turned up many times. V and J are TRBV5-1 and TRBJ2-7, with D possibly being TRBD1 (5 bases). V lost 4 bases and J 12 bases, leaving 23 bases between the germline ends. Germline V lookup: CDR1 SGHRS, CDR2 YFSETQ. This CDR3 has 14 amino acids. The CDR3 DNA sequence: TGCGCCAGCAGCCCCGCCGACAGCTTGAATGGCTGGTACTTC. It codes for CASSPADSLNGWYF.

V and J are TRBV12-3 or TRBV12-4 and TRBJ1-1, with 7 positions matching TRBD1. The CDR3 length is 13 residues. V lost 6 bases and J lost 3; bases outside the gene matches: 4. The CDR3 DNA sequence: TGTGCCAGCAGCTTAACAGGGGACACTGAAGCTTTCTTT. This gives the protein CASSLTGDTEAFF.

With respect to this clonotype: A read error may be the cause here, since a much bigger clone is one base away. V usage is TRBV20-1 and J usage is TRBJ1-5, with D perhaps TRBD1 (5 bases). The germline CDR1 and CDR2 sequences are DFQATT and SNEGSKA (reference sequence). The length of the CDR3 is 17 residues. The CDR3 reads CSARVGTPAYSNQPQNF. The CDR3 coding sequence is TGCAGTGCTAGAGTGGGGACTCCGGCCTATAGCAATCAGCCCCAGAATTTT.

This clonotype was seen many times. V usage is TRBV7-3 and J usage is TRBJ2-1; D might be TRBD1 or TRBD2, each matching 6 bases. V lost 4 bases, J lost 8 bases, and 12 bases lay in between. This CDR3 is built from 13 residues. Germline lookup yields CDR1 SGHTA and CDR2 FQGTGA. The CDR3 DNA sequence: TGTGCCAGCAGCTCCGGGGGCCAGGATGAGCAGTTCTTC. Translated: CASSSGGQDEQFF. The variable domain in full, completed from reference TRBV7-3 and TRBJ2-1, reads GAGVSQTPSNKVTEKGKYVELRCDPISGHTALYWYRQSLGQGPEFLIYFQGTGAADDSGLPNDRFFAVRPEGSVSTLKIQRTERGDSAVYLCASSSGGQDEQFFGPGTRLTVL.

This clonotype came up many times. This chain joins TRBV20-1 and TRBJ2-7, with D tentatively TRBD2 (5 bases). Germline CDR1 is DFQATT and CDR2 is SNEGSKA (reference sequence). V lost 6 bases and J lost 5, with 17 bases in between. The CDR3 contains 13 residues. The CDR3 is CSARPTGIHEQYF. The CDR3 coding sequence is TGCAGTGCAAGGCCCACGGGGATCCACGAGCAGTACTTC.

This rearrangement joins TRBV25-1 to TRBJ1-2; D not certain. This CDR3 contains 13 residues. V was pared by 2 bases and J by 5 bases, with 9 bases between. Per germline, CDR1 MGHDK and CDR2 SYGVNS. CDR3 coding DNA: TGTGCCAGCAGTGAAATAACCTCTTATGGCTACACCTTC. Translation gives CASSEITSYGYTF.

This clonotype was recorded many times. The chain recombines TRBV7-9 with TRBJ2-3; weak D call: TRBD2 (5 bases). Trimming removed 3 bases from V and 0 bases from J, with 19 bases in between. The CDR3 runs 18 residues. Per germline, CDR1 SEHNR and CDR2 FQNEAQ (reference sequence). As DNA, the CDR3 is TGTGCCAGCAGCTTTCCCCCCTGGGCTAGCCCTAGCACAGATACGCAGTATTTT. This sequence encodes CASSFPPWASPSTDTQYF.

There are many counts of this clonotype. The V call is TRBV20-1, the J call TRBJ1-1; D gene uncertain. CDR3 length equals 13 residues. The V gene's germline CDR1 is DFQATT and CDR2 SNEGSKA (reference sequence). Trimming took off 6 bases at V and 5 bases at J, with 16 bases between the two ends. This CDR3 is CSAPDGGGTEAFF. In DNA, the CDR3 is TGCAGTGCCCCAGATGGAGGCGGAACTGAAGCTTTCTTT.

At least ten counts were recorded for this clonotype. V gene TRBV20-1 combines with J gene TRBJ2-1; D unclear. V was clipped by 6 bases and J by 4 bases, with 16 bases between them. Germline CDR1 is DFQATT and CDR2 is SNEGSKA (reference sequence). The CDR3 extends over 14 amino acids. The DNA of the CDR3 is TGCAGTGCCATCCCTCCCCGTTGGTACAATGAGCAGTTCTTC. It specifies CSAIPPRWYNEQFF.

Ten or more counts support this clonotype. The chain has TRBV6-5 and TRBJ2-4; 10 nucleotides align to TRBD2. Germline values: CDR1 MNHEY, CDR2 SVGAGI. The V gene end was trimmed by 0 bases and the J gene end by 0 bases; junction bases not matched to a gene: 8. This CDR3 has 19 amino acids. The CDR3 protein is CASSYSLAGALGAKNIQYF. The CDR3 DNA is TGTGCCAGCAGTTACTCCCTAGCGGGGGCATTGGGAGCCAAAAACATTCAGTACTTC.

This clonotype was seen repeatedly, ten times or more. The chain recombines TRBV29-1 with TRBJ2-7, with D uncertain. This CDR3 region has 12 residues. Germline CDR1 reads SQVTM; CDR2 reads ANQGSEA. V gave up 6 bases and J gave up 6 bases, with 15 bases separating them. The CDR3 DNA reads TGCAGCGTCGCGCTGGGTGCCGGCGAGCAGTACTTC. This codes for CSVALGAGEQYF.

The table lists this clonotype with many counts. The chain carries TRBV3-1 and TRBJ2-2; tentatively, D is TRBD2 (5 bases). This CDR3 comprises 13 residues. Trimming took 4 bases from V and 13 from J, leaving 16 bases between them. CDR1 LGHDT and CDR2 YNNKEL come from the germline V gene (reference sequence). CDR3 sequence (DNA): TGTGCCAGCAGCCTCCCATCAGGAGGAGGGCTGTTTTTT. This codes for CASSLPSGGGLFF.

This clonotype was counted ten times or more. This chain uses TRBV5-1 with TRBJ2-3; D is possibly TRBD2 (6 bases). The V end lost 3 bases, the J end lost 8 bases, and 13 bases lay between the germline ends. Germline-derived CDR1 and CDR2 are SGHRS and YFSETQ. The CDR3 totals 13 residues. The DNA of the CDR3 is TGCGCCAGCAGCTCTGGAGGGTCGGGTACGCAGTATTTT. Its translation: CASSSGGSGTQYF.